This T cell receptor beta chain was sequenced during a study of blood T cell repertoires in COVID-19. Overall study context: Material from acute and convalescent COVID-19 was sourced from the United States, Italy and Spain. From T cells, B-cell-depleted T cells, or PBMCs came the material, which was cDNA or gDNA.

Original analysis: Reference gene primer amplification in the assay estimated nucleated cell counts. Generated by immunoSEQ multiplex PCR, the TCRdb table keeps only in-frame clones and is missing some. V and J calls and clone size are copied from that table; D and trimming were computed from the DNA. Of approximately 260,000 clones in the sample, about 90% were seen once. Germline lookup yields CDR1 SNHLY and CDR2 FYNNEI. V dropped 7 bases and J dropped 7; count of bases not matched to a gene: 6. There are 13 residues in the CDR3. The chain uses TRBV2 and TRBJ1-2; TRBD1 aligns across 10 bases. The clonotype originates from a woman aged 40 to 55 with acute or convalescent COVID-19. The material sequenced was peripheral blood. The CDR3 sequence is CASNDRGQGGYTF. The CDR3 DNA reads as TGTGCCAGCAACGACAGGGGGCAGGGTGGCTACACCTTC.